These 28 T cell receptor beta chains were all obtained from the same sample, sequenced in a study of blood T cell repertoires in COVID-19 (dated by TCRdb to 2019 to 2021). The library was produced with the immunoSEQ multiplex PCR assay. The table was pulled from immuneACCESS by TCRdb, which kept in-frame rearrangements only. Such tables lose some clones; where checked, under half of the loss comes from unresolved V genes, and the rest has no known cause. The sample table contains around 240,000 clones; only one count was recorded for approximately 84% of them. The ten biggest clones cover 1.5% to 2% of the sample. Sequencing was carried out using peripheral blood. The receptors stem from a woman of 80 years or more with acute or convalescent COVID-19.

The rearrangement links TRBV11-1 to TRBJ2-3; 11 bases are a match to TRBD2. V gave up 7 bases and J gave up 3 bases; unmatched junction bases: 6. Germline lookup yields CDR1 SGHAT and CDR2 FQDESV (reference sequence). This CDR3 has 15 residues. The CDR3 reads CASTASGRFTDTQYF. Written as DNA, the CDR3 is TGTGCCAGCACCGCTAGCGGGAGGTTTACAGATACGCAGTATTTT.

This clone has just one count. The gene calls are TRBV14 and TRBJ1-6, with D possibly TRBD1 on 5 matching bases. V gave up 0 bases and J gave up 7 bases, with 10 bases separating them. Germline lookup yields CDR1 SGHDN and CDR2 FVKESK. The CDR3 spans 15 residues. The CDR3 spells CASSQDGRTNSPLHF. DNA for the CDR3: TGTGCCAGCAGCCAAGATGGCCGGACAAATTCACCCCTCCACTTT.

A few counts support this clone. Here the CDR3 DNA reads TGTGCCAGCTCTCCCGGACAGGGGGTCTATGGAAACACCATATATTTT. Amino acids: CASSPGQGVYGNTIYF. The chain couples TRBV18 to TRBJ1-3; 10 bases align to TRBD1. Germline V gene sequence: CDR1 KGHSH, CDR2 LQKENI. This CDR3 contains 16 residues. The junction had 8 bases not matched to a gene; V was cut back by 6 bases and J by 3 bases. The full variable domain, in which reference TRBV18 and TRBJ1-3 provide the parts outside the CDR3, is NAGVMQNPRHLVRRRGQEARLRCSPMKGHSHVYWYRQLPEEGLKFMVYLQKENIIDESGMPKERFSAEFPKEGPSILRIQQVVRGDSAAYFCASSPGQGVYGNTIYFGEGSWLTVV.

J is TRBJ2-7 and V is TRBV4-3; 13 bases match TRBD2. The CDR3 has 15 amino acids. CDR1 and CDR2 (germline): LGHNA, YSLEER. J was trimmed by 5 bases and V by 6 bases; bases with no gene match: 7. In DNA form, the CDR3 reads TGCGCCAGCAGTCGGACTAGCGGGAGCGAAAACGAGCAGTACTTC. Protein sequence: CASSRTSGSENEQYF.

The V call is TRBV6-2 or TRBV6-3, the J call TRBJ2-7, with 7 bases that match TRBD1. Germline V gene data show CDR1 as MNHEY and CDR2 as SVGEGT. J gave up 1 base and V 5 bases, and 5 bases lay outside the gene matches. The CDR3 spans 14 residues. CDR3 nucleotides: TGTGCCAGCAGTGGGGACAGTTATTCCTACGAGCAGTACTTC. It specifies CASSGDSYSYEQYF.

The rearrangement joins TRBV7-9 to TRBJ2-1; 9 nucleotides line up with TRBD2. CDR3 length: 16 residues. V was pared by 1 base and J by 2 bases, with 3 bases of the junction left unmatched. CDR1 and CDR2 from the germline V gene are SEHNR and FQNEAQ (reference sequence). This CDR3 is CASSLDGGRAYNEQFF. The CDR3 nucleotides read TGTGCCAGCAGCTTAGACGGCGGGAGGGCCTACAATGAGCAGTTCTTC.

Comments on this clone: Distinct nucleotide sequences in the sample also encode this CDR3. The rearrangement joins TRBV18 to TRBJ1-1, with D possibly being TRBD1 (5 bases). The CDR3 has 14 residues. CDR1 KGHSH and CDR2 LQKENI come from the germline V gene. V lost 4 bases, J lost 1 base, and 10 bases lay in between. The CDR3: CASSLGGGNTEAFF. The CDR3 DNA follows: TGTGCCAGCTCACTGGGCGGGGGGAACACTGAAGCTTTCTTT.

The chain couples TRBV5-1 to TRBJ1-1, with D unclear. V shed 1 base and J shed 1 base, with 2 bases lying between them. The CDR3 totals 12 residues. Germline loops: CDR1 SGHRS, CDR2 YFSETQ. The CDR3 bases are TGCGCCAGCAGCTTGCGGAACACTGAAGCTTTCTTT. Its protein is CASSLRNTEAFF.

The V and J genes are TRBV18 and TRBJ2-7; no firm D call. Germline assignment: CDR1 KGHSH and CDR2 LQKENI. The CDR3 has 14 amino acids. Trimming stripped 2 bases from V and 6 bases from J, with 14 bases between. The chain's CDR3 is CASSPIPAPGEQYF. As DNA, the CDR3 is TGTGCCAGCTCACCAATCCCCGCCCCGGGCGAGCAGTACTTC. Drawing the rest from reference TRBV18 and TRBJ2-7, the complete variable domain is NAGVMQNPRHLVRRRGQEARLRCSPMKGHSHVYWYRQLPEEGLKFMVYLQKENIIDESGMPKERFSAEFPKEGPSILRIQQVVRGDSAAYFCASSPIPAPGEQYFGPGTRLTVT.

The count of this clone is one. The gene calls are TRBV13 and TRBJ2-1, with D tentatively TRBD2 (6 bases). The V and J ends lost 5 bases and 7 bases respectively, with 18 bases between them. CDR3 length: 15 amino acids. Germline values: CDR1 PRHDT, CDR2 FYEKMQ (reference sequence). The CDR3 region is CASSPGAGSRNEQFF. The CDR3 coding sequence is TGTGCCAGCAGCCCGGGAGCGGGTTCCAGGAATGAGCAGTTCTTC.

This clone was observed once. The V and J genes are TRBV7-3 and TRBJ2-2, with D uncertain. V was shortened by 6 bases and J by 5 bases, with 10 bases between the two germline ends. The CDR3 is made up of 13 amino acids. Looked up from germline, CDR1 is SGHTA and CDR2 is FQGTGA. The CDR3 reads CASRRHQTGELFF. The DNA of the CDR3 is TGTGCCAGCAGAAGACACCAGACCGGGGAGCTGTTTTTT.

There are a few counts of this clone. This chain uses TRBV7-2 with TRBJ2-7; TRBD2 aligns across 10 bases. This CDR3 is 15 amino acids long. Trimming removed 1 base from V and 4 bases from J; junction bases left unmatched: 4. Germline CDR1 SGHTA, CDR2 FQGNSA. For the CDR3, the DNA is TGTGCCAGCAGCTTAGGGCTAGCGGGAGCTTACGAGCAGTACTTC. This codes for CASSLGLAGAYEQYF.

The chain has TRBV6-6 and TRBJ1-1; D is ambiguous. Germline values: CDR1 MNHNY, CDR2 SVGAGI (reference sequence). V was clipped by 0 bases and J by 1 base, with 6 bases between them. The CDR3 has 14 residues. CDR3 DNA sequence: TGTGCCAGCAGTTACTCGACTGCGAACACTGAAGCTTTCTTT. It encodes CASSYSTANTEAFF.

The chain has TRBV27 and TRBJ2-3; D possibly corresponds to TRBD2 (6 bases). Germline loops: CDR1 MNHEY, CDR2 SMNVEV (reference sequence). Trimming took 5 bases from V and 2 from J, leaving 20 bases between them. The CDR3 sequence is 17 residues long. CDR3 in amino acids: CASSHRDSPPHTDTQYF. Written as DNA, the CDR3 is TGTGCCAGCAGTCACCGGGACTCACCCCCCCACACAGATACGCAGTATTTT.

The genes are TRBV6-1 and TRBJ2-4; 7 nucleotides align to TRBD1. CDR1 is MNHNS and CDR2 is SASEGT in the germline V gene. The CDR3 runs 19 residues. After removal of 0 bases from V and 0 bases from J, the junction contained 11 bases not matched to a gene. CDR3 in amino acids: CASSEAGGVGQLAKNIQYF. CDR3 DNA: TGTGCCAGCAGTGAAGCAGGCGGAGTGGGACAGCTAGCCAAAAACATTCAGTACTTC.

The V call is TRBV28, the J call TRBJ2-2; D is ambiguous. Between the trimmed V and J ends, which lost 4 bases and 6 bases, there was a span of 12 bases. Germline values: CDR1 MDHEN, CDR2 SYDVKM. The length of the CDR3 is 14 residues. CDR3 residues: CASSSPQVAGELFF. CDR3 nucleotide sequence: TGTGCCAGCAGTTCGCCCCAGGTAGCCGGGGAGCTGTTTTTT. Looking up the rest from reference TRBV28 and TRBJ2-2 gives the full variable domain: DVKVTQSSRYLVKRTGEKVFLECVQDMDHENMFWYRQDPGLGLRLIYFSYDVKMKEKGDIPEGYSVSREKKERFSLILESASTNQTSMYLCASSSPQVAGELFFGEGSRLTVL.

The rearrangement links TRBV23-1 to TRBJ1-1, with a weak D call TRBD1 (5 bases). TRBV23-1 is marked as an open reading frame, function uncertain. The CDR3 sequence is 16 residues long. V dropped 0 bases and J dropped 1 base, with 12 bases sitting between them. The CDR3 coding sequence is TGCGCCAGCAGTCAATCGGGGAGGGGCGGGAACACTGAAGCTTTCTTT. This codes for CASSQSGRGGNTEAFF.

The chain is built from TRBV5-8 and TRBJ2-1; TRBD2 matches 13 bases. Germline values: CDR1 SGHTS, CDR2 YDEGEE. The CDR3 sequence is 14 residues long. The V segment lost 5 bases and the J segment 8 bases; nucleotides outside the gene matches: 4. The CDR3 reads CASRLAGGRDEQFF. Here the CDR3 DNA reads TGTGCCAGCAGACTAGCGGGGGGGCGGGATGAGCAGTTCTTC.

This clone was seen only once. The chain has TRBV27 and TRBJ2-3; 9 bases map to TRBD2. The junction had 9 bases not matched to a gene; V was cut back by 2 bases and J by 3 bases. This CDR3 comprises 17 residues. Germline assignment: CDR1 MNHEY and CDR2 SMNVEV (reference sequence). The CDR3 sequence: CASSLTLGSGGTDTQYF. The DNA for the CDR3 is TGTGCCAGCAGTTTAACCTTGGGAAGCGGGGGGACAGATACGCAGTATTTT.

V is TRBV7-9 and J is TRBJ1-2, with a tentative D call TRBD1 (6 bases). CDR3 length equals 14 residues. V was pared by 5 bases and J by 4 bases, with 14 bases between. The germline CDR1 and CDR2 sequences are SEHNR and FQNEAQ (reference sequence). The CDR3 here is CASSARTVGYGYTF. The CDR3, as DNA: TGTGCCAGCAGCGCCCGGACAGTGGGCTATGGCTACACCTTC.

CDR3 residues: CASSLAWTGEQYF. The CDR3 nucleotides are TGTGCCAGCAGCTTAGCTTGGACAGGAGAGCAGTACTTC. The rearrangement links TRBV7-6 to TRBJ2-7; 7 bases are shared with TRBD1. Germline V gives CDR1 SGHVS, CDR2 FNYEAQ. V was pared by 0 bases and J by 7 bases, with 3 bases of the junction left unmatched. CDR3 length: 13 amino acids.

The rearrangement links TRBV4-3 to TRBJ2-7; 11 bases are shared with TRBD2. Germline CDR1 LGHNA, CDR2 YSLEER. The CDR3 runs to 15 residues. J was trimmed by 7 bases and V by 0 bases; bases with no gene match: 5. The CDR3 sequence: CASSQDLAGGDEQYF. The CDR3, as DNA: TGCGCCAGCAGCCAAGATTTAGCGGGGGGGGATGAGCAGTACTTC.

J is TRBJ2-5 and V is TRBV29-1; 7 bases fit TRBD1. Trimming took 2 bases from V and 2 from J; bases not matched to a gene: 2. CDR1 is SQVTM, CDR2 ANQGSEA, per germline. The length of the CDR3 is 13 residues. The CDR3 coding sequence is TGCAGCGTTGAAAGGGACAGACAAGAGACCCAGTACTTC. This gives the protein CSVERDRQETQYF.

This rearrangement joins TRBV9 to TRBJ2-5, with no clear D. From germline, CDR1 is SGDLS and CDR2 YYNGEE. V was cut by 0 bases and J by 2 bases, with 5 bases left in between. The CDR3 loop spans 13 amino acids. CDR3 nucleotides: TGTGCCAGCAGCGTAGGTAATCAAGAGACCCAGTACTTC. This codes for CASSVGNQETQYF.

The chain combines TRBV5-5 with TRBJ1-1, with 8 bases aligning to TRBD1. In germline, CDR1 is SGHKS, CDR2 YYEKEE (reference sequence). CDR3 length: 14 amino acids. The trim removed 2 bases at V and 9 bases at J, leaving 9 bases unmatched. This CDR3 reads CASSLNQDRAQAFF. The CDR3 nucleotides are TGTGCCAGCAGCTTAAACCAGGACAGGGCCCAAGCTTTCTTT.

The DNA of the CDR3 is TGTGCCACCAGCAAAACAGGGTCAGGTGAAAAACTGTTTTTT. The encoded protein is CATSKTGSGEKLFF. The chain uses TRBV15 and TRBJ1-4; the D gene is possibly TRBD1 (6 bases). This CDR3 has 14 amino acids. The germline V gene encodes CDR1 LNHNV and CDR2 YYDKDF (reference sequence). V dropped 4 bases and J dropped 7 bases, with 13 bases sitting between them.

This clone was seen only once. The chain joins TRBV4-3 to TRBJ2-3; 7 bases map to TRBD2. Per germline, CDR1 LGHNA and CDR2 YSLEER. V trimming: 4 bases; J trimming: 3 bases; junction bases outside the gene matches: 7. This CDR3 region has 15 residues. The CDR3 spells CASSLTGGTTDTQYF. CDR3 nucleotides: TGCGCCAGCAGCCTGACGGGAGGCACAACAGATACGCAGTATTTT.

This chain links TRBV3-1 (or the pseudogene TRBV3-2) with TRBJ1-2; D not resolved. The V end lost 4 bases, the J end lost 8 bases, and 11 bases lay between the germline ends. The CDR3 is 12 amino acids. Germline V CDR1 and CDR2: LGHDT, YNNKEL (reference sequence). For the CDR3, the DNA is TGTGCCAGCAGCCCGATATCGGGGGGCTACACCTTC. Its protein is CASSPISGGYTF.